The sequence of this TCR beta chain was determined in a study of cytomegalovirus exposure and HLA in healthy donors. Healthy donors of bone marrow made up the group. Primers included in the PCR were 60 Vbeta and 13 Jbeta primers. Method: immunoSEQ multiplex PCR; TCRdb's copy keeps in-frame clones and lacks some. The repertoire has around 160,000 clones, approximately 83% of them found once; the top ten carry about 10%. Trimming pared 0 bases from V and 1 base from J, leaving 7 bases between. The CDR3 loop spans 14 amino acids. Germline loops: CDR1 SGDLS, CDR2 YYNGEE. The sequenced sample was PBMCs. The sequence was collected from a man aged 18 to 29 in good health and CMV-seropositive. The chain employs TRBV9 and TRBJ2-5; unclear D gene. CDR3: CASSVGPSQETQYF. The CDR3 DNA reads TGTGCCAGCAGCGTAGGTCCCTCCCAAGAGACCCAGTACTTC.